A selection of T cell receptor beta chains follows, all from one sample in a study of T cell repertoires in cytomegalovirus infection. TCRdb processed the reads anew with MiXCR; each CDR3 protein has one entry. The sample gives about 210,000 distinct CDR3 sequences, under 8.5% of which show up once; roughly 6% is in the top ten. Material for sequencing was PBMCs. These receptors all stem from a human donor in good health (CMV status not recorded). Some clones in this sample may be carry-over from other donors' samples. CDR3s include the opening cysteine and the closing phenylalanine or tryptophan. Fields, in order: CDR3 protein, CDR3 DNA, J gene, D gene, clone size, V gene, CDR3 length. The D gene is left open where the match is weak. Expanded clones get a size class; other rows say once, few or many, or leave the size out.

CSASFAGVGTEAFF | TGCAGTGCTAGCTTTGCAGGGGTTGGGACTGAAGCTTTCTTT | TRBJ1-1 | NA | many | TRBV20-1 | 14
CASSLGNGSPLHF | TGTGCCAGCAGCTTGGGGAATGGTTCACCCCTCCACTTT | TRBJ1-6 | NA | many | TRBV7-9 | 13
CSARWDRNNEQFF | TGCAGTGCTAGGTGGGACAGGAACAATGAGCAGTTCTTC | TRBJ2-1 | TRBD1 | many | TRBV20-1 | 13
CASSPSETQYF | TGTGCCAGCAGCCCCTCGGAGACCCAGTACTTC | TRBJ2-5 | NA | many | TRBV6-2/TRBV6-3 | 11
CSARKGAANEKLFF | TGCAGTGCTAGAAAGGGGGCAGCTAATGAAAAACTGTTTTTT | TRBJ1-4 | TRBD1 | many | TRBV20-1 | 14
CAWTRGGRNEQFF | TGTGCCTGGACTCGAGGGGGGCGCAATGAGCAGTTCTTC | TRBJ2-1 | NA | NA | TRBV30 | 13
CASSTGAVMNTEAFF | TGTGCCAGTAGTACAGGGGCGGTTATGAACACTGAAGCTTTCTTT | TRBJ1-1 | NA | NA | TRBV19 | 15
CASNEGTGVTDTQYF | TGTGCCAGCAACGAAGGTACAGGGGTCACAGATACGCAGTATTTT | TRBJ2-3 | TRBD1 | many | TRBV7-9 | 15
CASSYEQTNTGELFF | TGTGCCAGCAGTTACGAACAGACTAACACCGGGGAGCTGTTTTTT | TRBJ2-2 | NA | many | TRBV6-5 | 15
CSANAAAGITDTQYF | TGCAGTGCTAACGCCGCAGCGGGGATCACAGATACGCAGTATTTT | TRBJ2-3 | TRBD2 | many | TRBV20-1 | 15
CASSSPGTGAYEQYF | TGTGCCAGCAGCTCCCCCGGGACAGGGGCCTACGAGCAGTACTTC | TRBJ2-7 | TRBD1 | many | TRBV7-6 | 15
CASSLRTGDAGELFF | TGTGCCAGCAGCTTACGGACAGGGGACGCCGGGGAGCTGTTTTTT | TRBJ2-2 | TRBD1 | many | TRBV7-2 | 15
CASSSSGTTVQTQYF | TGTGCCAGCAGCTCTTCAGGAACCACTGTACAGACCCAGTACTTC | TRBJ2-5 | NA | many | TRBV7-6 | 15
CASSLDRGAGYTF | TGTGCCAGCAGCTTAGATCGGGGGGCTGGCTACACCTTC | TRBJ1-2 | NA | many | TRBV7-2 | 13
CASSPGPQGTEAFF | TGTGCCAGCTCACCCGGACCCCAGGGGACTGAAGCTTTCTTT | TRBJ1-1 | NA | NA | TRBV18 | 14
CASSFDSQETQYF | TGTGCCAGCAGCTTCGACAGCCAAGAGACCCAGTACTTC | TRBJ2-5 | NA | many | TRBV7-9 | 13
CASSPQGRLNTEAFF | TGTGCCAGCAGTCCCCAAGGGAGACTGAACACTGAAGCTTTCTTT | TRBJ1-1 | NA | many | TRBV28 | 15
CASSRRTSGRGGELFF | TGCGCCAGCAGTCGACGGACTAGCGGACGGGGCGGGGAGCTGTTTTTT | TRBJ2-2 | TRBD2 | few | TRBV23-1 | 16
CSAREGLATPYEQYF | TGCAGTGCTAGAGAAGGACTAGCGACACCCTACGAGCAGTACTTC | TRBJ2-7 | TRBD2 | many | TRBV20-1 | 15
CASSEDRAIGGTGELFF | TGTGCCAGCAGTGAAGACAGGGCTATCGGAGGCACCGGGGAGCTGTTTTTT | TRBJ2-2 | NA | many | TRBV2 | 17
CASGRFSGGVSTDTQYF | TGTGCCAGCGGAAGGTTTAGCGGGGGGGTGTCCACAGATACGCAGTATTTT | TRBJ2-3 | TRBD2 | many | TRBV6-5 | 17
CSVGGQGARNEQFF | TGCAGCGTTGGGGGACAGGGGGCGCGGAATGAGCAGTTCTTC | TRBJ2-1 | TRBD1 | NA | TRBV29-1 | 14
CASSFRASSDTQYF | TGTGCCAGCAGCTTTCGGGCTAGTAGCGATACGCAGTATTTT | TRBJ2-3 | NA | NA | TRBV11-2 | 14
CASSSGTAQQEKLFF | TGTGCCAGCAGCTCCGGGACAGCCCAACAAGAAAAACTGTTTTTT | TRBJ1-4 | TRBD1 | many | TRBV12-3/TRBV12-4 | 15
CASSIGGGRPQHF | TGTGCCAGTAGTATCGGAGGTGGGAGGCCCCAGCATTTT | TRBJ1-5 | NA | NA | TRBV19 | 13
CASDTTRGRDEQFF | TGTGCCAGCGATACCACTAGGGGGAGAGATGAGCAGTTCTTC | TRBJ2-1 | NA | few | TRBV27 | 14
CASSITVVRVTQETQYF | TGTGCCAGCAGTATCACGGTTGTTAGGGTCACTCAAGAGACCCAGTACTTC | TRBJ2-5 | NA | many | TRBV28 | 17
CASSKQVLRVYGYTF | TGTGCCAGCAGTAAACAGGTCTTAAGGGTTTATGGCTACACCTTC | TRBJ1-2 | NA | few | TRBV12-3/TRBV12-4 | 15
CSARDLTAGHGNEQFF | TGCAGTGCTAGAGATTTGACGGCGGGCCATGGGAATGAGCAGTTCTTC | TRBJ2-1 | NA | many | TRBV20-1 | 16
CASEGANTGELFF | TGTGCCAGCGAGGGGGCGAACACCGGGGAGCTGTTTTTT | TRBJ2-2 | NA | many | TRBV7-2 | 13
CSAREDANTEAFF | TGCAGTGCTAGGGAAGATGCAAACACTGAAGCTTTCTTT | TRBJ1-1 | NA | many | TRBV20-1 | 13
CASSRQGWGYTF | TGTGCCAGCAGTCGACAGGGGTGGGGCTACACCTTC | TRBJ1-2 | TRBD1 | many | TRBV27 | 12
CSVDRSNQETQYF | TGCAGCGTTGACAGGAGTAATCAAGAGACCCAGTACTTC | TRBJ2-5 | NA | many | TRBV29-1 | 13
CASAKQGNYGYTF | TGCGCCAGCGCTAAACAGGGGAACTATGGCTACACCTTC | TRBJ1-2 | TRBD1 | many | TRBV10-2 | 13
CASSDSTDRGRLGTQYF | TGTGCCAGCAGTGACTCGACGGACAGGGGGCGCCTGGGTACGCAGTATTTT | TRBJ2-3 | TRBD1 | many | TRBV6-4 | 17
CASSIKAARALNTEAFF | TGTGCCAGTAGTATAAAGGCAGCCAGGGCGCTGAACACTGAAGCTTTCTTT | TRBJ1-1 | NA | many | TRBV19 | 17
CATSRDSTGSREKLFF | TGTGCCACCAGCAGAGACTCGACAGGATCGAGGGAAAAACTGTTTTTT | TRBJ1-4 | NA | many | TRBV15 | 16
CASSKSRQEAFF | TGTGCCAGCTCAAAATCGCGACAGGAAGCTTTCTTT | TRBJ1-1 | NA | many | TRBV18 | 12
CSARKGSSYEQYF | TGCAGTGCCAGAAAGGGATCCTCCTACGAGCAGTACTTC | TRBJ2-7 | NA | many | TRBV20-1 | 13
CASSSTGTSYEQYF | TGTGCCAGCAGCTCAACCGGGACTAGTTACGAGCAGTACTTC | TRBJ2-7 | TRBD2 | many | TRBV7-2 | 14
CASTRGLGQVHEQYF | TGTGCCAGCACTCGGGGACTCGGACAGGTCCACGAGCAGTACTTC | TRBJ2-7 | NA | many | TRBV28 | 15
CSVEDYRGGNTGELFF | TGCAGCGTTGAAGATTATAGGGGTGGGAACACCGGGGAGCTGTTTTTT | TRBJ2-2 | NA | NA | TRBV29-1 | 16
CASSQLGVQETQYF | TGTGCCAGCAGCCAGCTTGGGGTACAAGAGACCCAGTACTTC | TRBJ2-5 | NA | few | TRBV14 | 14
CATSDRSTGRFVHEQYF | TGTGCCACCAGTGACCGTTCCACAGGGAGATTCGTCCACGAGCAGTACTTC | TRBJ2-7 | NA | few | TRBV24-1 | 17
CASTSMGPGAGHTYNEQFF | TGTGCCAGTACCAGTATGGGGCCGGGGGCGGGGCACACTTACAATGAGCAGTTCTTC | TRBJ2-1 | NA | many | TRBV19 | 19
CASSQQRYRIPDRGVAEAFF | TGTGCCAGCAGCCAACAAAGATATAGGATCCCGGACAGGGGTGTCGCTGAAGCTTTCTTT | TRBJ1-1 | TRBD1 | many | TRBV14 | 20
CASSPGREGETQYF | TGTGCCAGCAGCCCTGGTCGCGAGGGAGAGACCCAGTACTTC | TRBJ2-5 | NA | many | TRBV7-9 | 14
CAWTDPNYGYTF | TGTGCCTGGACGGATCCTAACTATGGCTACACCTTC | TRBJ1-2 | NA | NA | TRBV30 | 12
CAISETGDTEAFF | TGTGCCATCAGTGAGACAGGGGACACTGAAGCTTTCTTT | TRBJ1-1 | TRBD1 | many | TRBV10-3 | 13
CASSLPPSGAGSTDTQYF | TGTGCCAGCAGCTTACCTCCTAGCGGGGCAGGATCCACAGATACGCAGTATTTT | TRBJ2-3 | TRBD2 | few | TRBV7-9 | 18
CSVGPRLSTTDTQYF | TGCAGCGTTGGACCCCGACTATCGACCACAGATACGCAGTATTTT | TRBJ2-3 | NA | many | TRBV29-1 | 15
CASTYSLGQGHGYTF | TGTGCCAGCACCTACTCCCTTGGACAGGGCCATGGCTACACCTTC | TRBJ1-2 | TRBD1 | NA | TRBV6-5 | 15
CASAKTVNLGTEAFF | TGTGCCAGCGCTAAGACAGTTAATCTAGGCACTGAAGCTTTCTTT | TRBJ1-1 | NA | many | TRBV7-2 | 15
CASKVGGHLTGELFF | TGTGCCAGCAAAGTAGGGGGACACCTCACCGGGGAGCTGTTTTTT | TRBJ2-2 | NA | many | TRBV6-2/TRBV6-3 | 15
CASSLDTLNIQYF | TGTGCCAGCAGCTTAGACACCTTAAACATTCAGTACTTC | TRBJ2-4 | NA | many | TRBV7-8 | 13
CSFGRTQETQYF | TGCAGCTTTGGCAGGACCCAAGAGACCCAGTACTTC | TRBJ2-5 | NA | NA | TRBV29-1 | 12
CASSISAGEETEELFF | TGTGCCAGTAGTATATCTGCGGGGGAAGAGACCGAGGAGCTGTTTTTT | TRBJ2-2 | TRBD2 | NA | TRBV19 | 16